Presented here are 7 T cell receptor beta chains from one specimen sequenced in a study of T cells expressing NK-cell markers. TCRdb reprocessed the 5' RACE reads and keeps a single row for each CDR3 protein, giving no DNA. The sample yields about half a million distinct CDR3 sequences, of which the top ten take up more than 1.4%. The sample taken for sequencing was blood T cells: a sorted CD56 or NKG2C T cell subset, CD4+ or CD8+ T cells, or bulk PBMC T cells (not recorded which). These TCRs come from a woman aged 50 to 60 in good health.

The J gene is TRBJ2-1, the V gene TRBV27; without DNA, the TCRdb call of TRBD1 cannot be checked. CDR1 is MNHEY, CDR2 SMNVEV, per germline (reference sequence). This CDR3 has 14 residues. The CDR3 loop is CASELGQGGNEQFF.

This chain links TRBV12-3 or TRBV12-4 with TRBJ2-4; TCRdb's D gene call, TRBD1, goes unchecked for lack of DNA. This CDR3 is built from 13 residues. The CDR3: CASSLAQGNIQYF.

The chain has TRBV6-5 and TRBJ1-2; the D call of TRBD1 rests on TCRdb alone, since no DNA is present to check it. The germline V gene has CDR1 MNHEY and CDR2 SVGAGI. The CDR3 has 15 residues. CDR3 sequence: CASSKPGTGVDGYTF.

The CDR3 here is CASSGEDSTPSYEQYF. This sequence joins TRBV9 and TRBJ2-7; TCRdb reports TRBD1, a call that lacks DNA to check it against. The CDR3 is made up of 16 amino acids. From germline, CDR1 is SGDLS and CDR2 YYNGEE.

The V gene is TRBV13, the J gene TRBJ2-5. Germline CDR1 is PRHDT and CDR2 is FYEKMQ (reference sequence). The CDR3 is made up of 13 amino acids. The CDR3 is CASSFGSDVTQYF.

The chain combines TRBV4-1 with TRBJ1-1; TCRdb picks TRBD1, but there is no DNA to check that call. The germline CDR1 and CDR2 sequences are MGHRA and YSYEKL. CDR3 length: 15 amino acids. This CDR3 reads CASSQTTGRITEAFF.

This sequence joins TRBV7-9 and TRBJ2-1; with no DNA, the TCRdb D assignment of TRBD1 cannot be verified. CDR1 and CDR2 from the germline V gene are SEHNR and FQNEAQ (reference sequence). The CDR3 has 18 residues. CDR3 sequence: CASLSASTGQALRREQFF.